The rows below give T cell receptor beta chains drawn from one sample of a study of blood T cell repertoires in COVID-19. The method was immunoSEQ multiplex PCR; TCRdb's version includes in-frame clones alone and lacks a portion of them. The sample comprises around 240,000 clones, roughly nine tenths of which are singletons, and 1.2% rests with the top ten. The sample consisted of PBMCs or T cells enriched from blood (not recorded which). All receptors come from a human donor in a cohort exposed to, infected with or recovered from COVID-19 (not recorded which). The donor label of this sample is uncertain. The CDR3 runs from the conserved cysteine through the conserved F or W. Fields, in order: clone size, J gene, V gene, D gene, CDR3 DNA, CDR3 protein. A D gene is named only where the DNA matches it firmly. For some rows the clone size is stated as once, few or many, or as a class when expanded; others skip it.

>NA|TRBJ2-7|TRBV29-1|NA
TGCAGCGTTGTCAGGACAGACTACGAGCAGTACTTC
CSVVRTDYEQYF
>NA|TRBJ1-5|TRBV19|NA
TGTGCCAGTACCGCGGGGGGGGGTGGCAATCAGCCCCAGCATTTT
CASTAGGGGNQPQHF
>NA|TRBJ2-7|TRBV4-3|TRBD1
TGCGCCAGCAGCCAAGGACAGGGGGCCTACGAGCAGTACTTC
CASSQGQGAYEQYF
>NA|TRBJ2-7|TRBV7-9|TRBD1
TGTGCCAGCAGCTTAGAGCTTGGGACAGGGACCGAGCAGTACTTC
CASSLELGTGTEQYF
>NA|TRBJ1-1|TRBV5-1|NA
TGCGCCAGCAGCTTTACAGGTGGTGAAGCTTTCTTT
CASSFTGGEAFF
>NA|TRBJ2-7|TRBV4-1|TRBD1
TGCGCCAGCAGCCGGGGACAGGGGGCCGAGCAGTACTTC
CASSRGQGAEQYF
>once|TRBJ1-4|TRBV6-1|NA
TGTGCCAGCAGTGAAAGGTCGCGGCAGGAAAAACTGTTTTTT
CASSERSRQEKLFF
>once|TRBJ1-1|TRBV1|NA
TGCACCAGCAGCCAAGAGATTTTTAGGGGGAACACTGAAGCTTTCTTT
CTSSQEIFRGNTEAFF
>NA|TRBJ1-2|TRBV6-5|NA
TGTGCCAGCAGGATGGCAGGGAACGTCTATGGCTACACCTTC
CASRMAGNVYGYTF
>NA|TRBJ2-1|TRBV7-8|TRBD2
TGTGCCAGCACCTATGCCGGGGGGGCCAATGAGCAGTTCTTC
CASTYAGGANEQFF
>NA|TRBJ2-3|TRBV5-1|TRBD2
TGCGCCAGCGAGCGGGGGACCCAGGTCGATACGCAGTATTTT
CASERGTQVDTQYF
>once|TRBJ1-3|TRBV7-2|NA
TGTGCCAGCAGCTTAGGACAATTCTCTGGAAACACCATATATTTT
CASSLGQFSGNTIYF
>NA|TRBJ2-5|TRBV5-1|TRBD1
TGCGCCAGCAGCTTGGCCGACAGGGCGGAGACCCAGTACTTC
CASSLADRAETQYF
>once|TRBJ1-1|TRBV2|TRBD1
TGTGCCAGCAGTGAAATAAGGGGGCGAGACACTGAAGCTTTCTTT
CASSEIRGRDTEAFF
>NA|TRBJ2-2|TRBV7-9|NA
TGTGCCAGCACCTCAGGGGAGGGGCTGGTCACCGGGGAGCTGTTTTTT
CASTSGEGLVTGELFF
>NA|TRBJ1-2|TRBV28|NA
TGTGCCAGCAGTTTCGAAGGGGGTCACTATGGCTACACCTTC
CASSFEGGHYGYTF
>NA|TRBJ1-2|TRBV9|TRBD1
TGTGCCAGCAGCGTAGCTCCAGAGGGACAGGGGGCGGCTAACTATGGCTACACCTTC
CASSVAPEGQGAANYGYTF
>NA|TRBJ1-1|TRBV6-4|NA
TGTGCCAGCAGTGAACACCGGGACTTT
CASSEHRDF
>NA|TRBJ2-1|TRBV10-2|TRBD2
TGCGCCAGCGGGTCGGGGGGGCCATACAATGAGCAGTTCTTC
CASGSGGPYNEQFF
>NA|TRBJ1-2|TRBV24-1|NA
TGTGCCACCATTCGATATGGTCGAGAGGGCTATGGCTACACCTTC
CATIRYGREGYGYTF
>NA|TRBJ1-3|TRBV5-1|NA
TGCGCCACCTCCGCGGGGGCCGGAGGTGGAAACACCATATATTTT
CATSAGAGGGNTIYF
>NA|TRBJ1-2|TRBV12-3/TRBV12-4|NA
TGTGCCAGCCGGGGGGTGACACACTATGGCTACACCTTC
CASRGVTHYGYTF
>NA|TRBJ1-6|TRBV4-2|TRBD1
TGTGCCAGCGGAGAAAACAGGGGCGTCAGAAATAATTCACCCCTCCACTTT
CASGENRGVRNNSPLHF
>NA|TRBJ2-7|TRBV2|TRBD1
TGTGCCAGCAGAGGGTGGGGACAGGGTTTGCACGAGCAGTACTTC
CASRGWGQGLHEQYF
>NA|TRBJ2-3|TRBV7-2|NA
TGTGCCAGCAGCTTCACAGATTCGGATACGCAGTATTTT
CASSFTDSDTQYF
>NA|TRBJ1-5|TRBV19|NA
TGTGCCACCAGAGAAGGGGCCATACGTCAGCCCCAGCATTTT
CATREGAIRQPQHF
>NA|TRBJ1-6|TRBV19|TRBD1
TGTGCCAGTACGGGGCTCCAGGGGGCTAATTCACCCCTCCACTTT
CASTGLQGANSPLHF
>NA|TRBJ1-3|TRBV19|NA
TGTGCCAGTCAAGGAGGGGTCGGAAACACCATATATTTT
CASQGGVGNTIYF
>NA|TRBJ1-4|TRBV14|NA
TGTGCCAGCAGCCCAAAAAGGGGTGTGAATATCGCTTTT
CASSPKRGVNIAF